One and the same sample provided the 32 T cell receptor beta chains below, sequenced in a study of T cell responses to AZD1222 COVID-19 vaccine. The table came from immunoSEQ multiplex PCR; TCRdb's copy has only in-frame clones and leaves some out. The data hold roughly 130,000 clones, with 88% observed a single time. The sequences come from peripheral blood, collected on day 0 of AZD1222 vaccination. The receptors shown here come from an adult in good health.

This chain connects TRBV6-5 to TRBJ1-5, with a possible D match to TRBD1 (5 bases). Germline lookup yields CDR1 MNHEY and CDR2 SVGAGI. Between the trimmed V and J ends, which lost 0 bases and 3 bases, there was a span of 6 bases. The CDR3 is 14 residues long. The CDR3 spells CASSYSGLNQPQHF. CDR3 coding DNA: TGTGCCAGCAGTTACTCGGGACTCAATCAGCCCCAGCATTTT.

The gene calls are TRBV19 and TRBJ2-3, with D possibly being TRBD1 (5 bases). The CDR3 is 15 residues long. Trimming stripped 3 bases from V and 1 base from J, with 11 bases between. Per germline, CDR1 LNHDA and CDR2 SQIVND (reference sequence). In DNA, the CDR3 is TGTGCCAGTAGTATTATGATGGGGCGCACAGATACGCAGTATTTT. Protein product: CASSIMMGRTDTQYF.

V is TRBV4-2 and J is TRBJ2-2; tentative D call: TRBD2 (5 bases). V lost 4 bases, J lost 6 bases, and 12 bases lay in between. The CDR3 is 14 residues long. Germline V gives CDR1 LGHNA, CDR2 YNFKEQ. The CDR3 sequence: CASSPGLPPGELFF. The CDR3 nucleotides are TGTGCCAGCAGCCCCGGACTCCCTCCCGGGGAGCTGTTTTTT.

V gene TRBV6-5 combines with J gene TRBJ1-1, with a tentative D call TRBD1 (5 bases). Germline values: CDR1 MNHEY, CDR2 SVGAGI. CDR3 length: 12 amino acids. The V gene lost 10 bases and the J gene lost 2 bases, with 11 bases spanning the gap. The CDR3 loop reads CATGRGNTEAFF. Written as DNA, the CDR3 is TGTGCCACCGGTAGGGGAAACACTGAAGCTTTCTTT.

The rearrangement joins TRBV5-1 to TRBJ2-1; the match to TRBD2 covers 9 bases. The CDR3 is made up of 18 amino acids. J was trimmed by 3 bases and V by 4 bases; bases with no gene match: 14. Germline V gene data show CDR1 as SGHRS and CDR2 as YFSETQ. In DNA form, the CDR3 reads TGCGCCAGCAGCCTTACCGGGCTTAGCGGGAGCCTCTACAATGAGCAGTTCTTC. Translated: CASSLTGLSGSLYNEQFF.

This clone has only a few counts. The genes are TRBV25-1 and TRBJ2-7; 9 bases are shared with TRBD1. The CDR3 has 13 residues. The germline V gene encodes CDR1 MGHDK and CDR2 SYGVNS. With 8 bases clipped from V and 6 bases from J, the junction kept 8 bases outside the gene matches. The DNA of the CDR3 is TGTGCCAGCGGAAGAACAGGGGGCGGCGAGCAGTACTTC. This codes for CASGRTGGGEQYF.

In its sample, this clone was seen once. The chain uses TRBV29-1 and TRBJ2-5; a possible D gene is TRBD1 (6 bases). Trimming took off 4 bases at V and 2 bases at J, with 17 bases between the two ends. Germline V CDR1 and CDR2: SQVTM, ANQGSEA. This CDR3 region has 15 residues. The CDR3 loop reads CSVVRGSAVQETQYF. The CDR3 region has the DNA TGCAGCGTTGTAAGGGGGTCGGCGGTTCAAGAGACCCAGTACTTC.

The rearrangement uses TRBV19 and TRBJ2-2, with 13 bases that match TRBD2. The V segment lost 4 bases and the J segment 6 bases; nucleotides outside the gene matches: 2. CDR1 and CDR2 (germline): LNHDA, SQIVND (reference sequence). The CDR3 loop spans 15 amino acids. CDR3 coding DNA: TGTGCCAGTAGTACACTAGCGGGAGGGGCCGGGGAGCTGTTTTTT. Translating it yields CASSTLAGGAGELFF.

The chain couples TRBV9 to TRBJ2-7; 9 bases fit TRBD1. V lost 2 bases, J lost 1 base, and 7 bases stayed unmatched. CDR1 is SGDLS and CDR2 is YYNGEE in the germline V gene. The CDR3 sequence is 16 residues long. The CDR3 DNA sequence: TGTGCCAGCAGCGTGGGAGAGGGACAGGGATCCTACGAGCAGTACTTC. This sequence encodes CASSVGEGQGSYEQYF. Looking up the rest from reference TRBV9 and TRBJ2-7 gives the full variable domain: DSGVTQTPKHLITATGQRVTLRCSPRSGDLSVYWYQQSLDQGLQFLIQYYNGEERAKGNILERFSAQQFPDLHSELNLSSLELGDSALYFCASSVGEGQGSYEQYFGPGTRLTVT.

The chain has TRBV11-2 and TRBJ2-1; D gene ambiguous. The CDR3 covers 16 residues. V shed 5 bases and J shed 2 bases, with 16 bases lying between them. Germline CDR1 is SGHAT and CDR2 is FQNNGV. The CDR3 spells CASSPHRVPPYNEQFF. CDR3 nucleotides: TGTGCCAGCAGCCCCCACCGGGTCCCCCCCTACAATGAGCAGTTCTTC.

The chain has TRBV10-3 and TRBJ2-3; 12 nucleotides agree with TRBD2. The length of the CDR3 is 17 residues. The germline gives CDR1 ENHRY, CDR2 SYGVKD. J lost 4 bases, V lost 6 bases, and 11 bases had no gene match. CDR3 nucleotides: TGTGCCATCAGAGACTATACTAGCGGGGGGCCCCCAGATACGCAGTATTTT. Translation gives CAIRDYTSGGPPDTQYF.

To note about this clone: One junction end does not reproduce the germline sequence, and a read error may be involved. The rearrangement uses TRBV28 and TRBJ1-2; 9 bases match TRBD1. The CDR3 is 13 residues long. Per the germline V gene, CDR1 is MDHEN and CDR2 is SYDVKM. This CDR3 reads CASSLGQGKFWGF. In DNA, the CDR3 is TGTGCCAGCAGTCTTGGACAGGGGAAGTTTTGGGGCTTC.

The chain links TRBV6-1 to TRBJ1-2, with TRBD1 matching 7 bases. V lost 1 base and J lost 5; bases outside the gene matches: 7. CDR3 size: 15 residues. The germline CDR1 and CDR2 sequences are MNHNS and SASEGT. CDR3 residues: CASSEGSRGVYGYTF. As DNA, the CDR3 is TGTGCCAGCAGTGAAGGGTCCAGGGGGGTTTATGGCTACACCTTC.

The chain employs TRBV3-1 (or the pseudogene TRBV3-2) and TRBJ2-7; 9 bases match TRBD2. Germline trimming cut 0 bases from V and 1 base from J; bases unmatched to any gene: 10. The CDR3 is 18 residues long. Germline V CDR1 and CDR2: LGHDT, YNNKEL (reference sequence). The DNA for the CDR3 is TGTGCCAGCAGCCAAGATCATGCGGGGGGGCTTAGGTCCTACGAGCAGTACTTC. Translated: CASSQDHAGGLRSYEQYF.

Remarks on this clone: The identical CDR3 is also encoded by other nucleotide sequences in the sample. V and J are TRBV10-3 and TRBJ1-1, with no clear D. The CDR3 is made up of 11 amino acids. Germline V gene data show CDR1 as ENHRY and CDR2 as SYGVKD. V was shortened by 3 bases and J by 6 bases, with 5 bases between the two germline ends. CDR3: CAISEGPEAFF. CDR3 coding DNA: TGTGCCATCAGTGAAGGGCCTGAAGCTTTCTTT.

CDR3 nucleotides: TGCGCCAGCAGTGAGAACACAGGGGCTGTATCTGGCTACACCTTC. Amino acids: CASSENTGAVSGYTF. This chain joins TRBV10-1 and TRBJ1-2; 7 bases map to TRBD1. Germline assignment: CDR1 WNHNN and CDR2 SYGVQD (reference sequence). V gave up 2 bases and J gave up 7 bases; unmatched junction bases: 10. This CDR3 region has 15 residues.

The CDR3 coding sequence is TGTGCCAGCAGCTTAGACGCAGCTGGAAACACCATATATTTT. Translating it yields CASSLDAAGNTIYF. The chain links TRBV7-9 to TRBJ1-3; D call uncertain. Germline CDR1 SEHNR, CDR2 FQNEAQ (reference sequence). The CDR3 has 14 amino acids. Trimming shortened V by 1 base and J by 2 bases, and 6 bases separated the two germline ends.

The chain combines TRBV7-9 with TRBJ1-2; TRBD1 agrees at 8 bases. The germline V gene has CDR1 SEHNR and CDR2 FQNEAQ (reference sequence). The CDR3 is made up of 17 amino acids. The J segment lost 4 bases and the V segment lost 1 base, leaving 11 bases of the junction unmatched. CDR3 residues: CASSLGTYRDRIYGYTF. In DNA form, the CDR3 reads TGTGCCAGCAGCTTAGGGACCTACCGGGACAGGATCTATGGCTACACCTTC.

V and J are TRBV6-5 and TRBJ1-1; D perhaps matches TRBD1 (6 bases). The length of the CDR3 is 13 residues. The germline CDR1 and CDR2 sequences are MNHEY and SVGAGI. V lost 6 bases to trimming and J lost 1 base, with 9 bases between them. CDR3 nucleotides: TGTGCCAGCAGACAACAGGGGAACACTGAAGCTTTCTTT. Residues: CASRQQGNTEAFF.

This chain connects TRBV9 to TRBJ2-7, with 7 bases lining up with TRBD2. The CDR3 has 13 residues. CDR1 is SGDLS and CDR2 is YYNGEE in the germline V gene. With V trimmed by 3 bases and J by 6 bases, 6 bases remained unmatched. The CDR3 sequence: CASSGGGLPEQYF. As DNA, the CDR3 is TGTGCCAGCAGCGGGGGAGGGCTCCCCGAGCAGTACTTC. Drawing the rest from reference TRBV9 and TRBJ2-7, the complete variable domain is DSGVTQTPKHLITATGQRVTLRCSPRSGDLSVYWYQQSLDQGLQFLIQYYNGEERAKGNILERFSAQQFPDLHSELNLSSLELGDSALYFCASSGGGLPEQYFGPGTRLTVT.

The chain combines TRBV9 with TRBJ1-4; TRBD1 might be the D (5 bases). The CDR3 is 13 amino acids. V was pared by 0 bases and J by 8 bases, with 8 bases between. CDR1 SGDLS and CDR2 YYNGEE come from the germline V gene. Here the CDR3 DNA reads TGTGCCAGCAGCGTAGCGGGGACCGAAAAACTGTTTTTT. Amino acids: CASSVAGTEKLFF.

The chain carries TRBV10-3 and TRBJ2-7; TRBD2 aligns across 9 bases. With 10 bases clipped from V and 2 bases from J, the junction kept 6 bases outside the gene matches. Germline lookup yields CDR1 ENHRY and CDR2 SYGVKD. There are 13 residues in the CDR3. CDR3 nucleotide sequence: TGTGCCACCGTAGCGGGAGTGCCCTACGAGCAGTACTTC. Amino acid sequence: CATVAGVPYEQYF.

The rearrangement joins TRBV7-2 to TRBJ2-3; D uncertain. V gave up 1 base and J gave up 2 bases, with 7 bases separating them. CDR3 length: 14 residues. Germline-derived CDR1 and CDR2 are SGHTA and FQGNSA. For the CDR3, the DNA is TGTGCCAGCAGCTTAGGCGGTGTCACAGATACGCAGTATTTT. Translating it yields CASSLGGVTDTQYF.

This rearrangement joins TRBV9 to TRBJ1-2, with D uncertain. The CDR3 totals 15 residues. The germline V and J ends were trimmed by 0 bases and 4 bases, with 13 bases remaining between them. The germline gives CDR1 SGDLS, CDR2 YYNGEE. The CDR3 here is CASSVGPADLYGYTF. The CDR3 DNA is TGTGCCAGCAGCGTAGGCCCGGCAGACCTCTATGGCTACACCTTC.

A single count supports this clone. The rearrangement links TRBV28 to TRBJ2-3; TRBD1 agrees at 9 bases. In germline, CDR1 is MDHEN, CDR2 SYDVKM. With 2 bases clipped from V and 6 bases from J, the junction kept 6 bases outside the gene matches. The CDR3 extends over 15 amino acids. CDR3 sequence (DNA): TGTGCCAGCAGTTTAATGGGGACAGGGTCGGATACGCAGTATTTT. It encodes CASSLMGTGSDTQYF.

The chain links TRBV27 to TRBJ2-7; 14 nucleotides align to TRBD2. Germline values: CDR1 MNHEY, CDR2 SMNVEV (reference sequence). Trimming at V came to 7 bases and at J to 4 bases, leaving 3 bases not matched to a gene. The CDR3 has 14 amino acids. CDR3 sequence: CASKGLAGAYEQYF. DNA for the CDR3: TGTGCCAGCAAGGGACTAGCGGGAGCATACGAGCAGTACTTC.

The chain joins TRBV9 to TRBJ2-1, with a tentative D call TRBD2 (7 bases). Trimming removed 3 bases from V and 6 bases from J, with 19 bases in between. This CDR3 region has 16 residues. Germline CDR1 is SGDLS and CDR2 is YYNGEE. CDR3 loop: CASSGSIGGAGNEQFF. The CDR3 DNA reads TGTGCCAGCAGCGGGTCAATAGGGGGGGCAGGCAATGAGCAGTTCTTC.

This chain uses TRBV5-1 with TRBJ1-1; D is unresolved. CDR1 is SGHRS and CDR2 is YFSETQ in the germline V gene. V shed 1 base and J shed 4 bases, with 17 bases lying between them. The CDR3 totals 16 residues. CDR3 in DNA: TGCGCCAGCAGCTTGACCTCGAAGGTTTTGGGCACTGAAGCTTTCTTT. Its protein product is CASSLTSKVLGTEAFF.

As for this clone: The sample has other DNA sequences that encode this CDR3 too. The J gene is TRBJ2-7, the V gene TRBV18, with TRBD1 matching over 7 bases. The V segment lost 4 bases and the J segment 2 bases; nucleotides outside the gene matches: 2. Germline assignment: CDR1 KGHSH and CDR2 LQKENI. CDR3 length equals 13 residues. CDR3 bases: TGTGCCAGCTCACGGGACAGCGCCTACGAGCAGTACTTC. Translated: CASSRDSAYEQYF.

The V and J genes are TRBV4-1 and TRBJ2-7; D gene unclear. The V gene's germline CDR1 is MGHRA and CDR2 YSYEKL. Trimming took 0 bases from V and 4 from J, leaving 7 bases between them. This CDR3 region has 13 residues. The CDR3 loop reads CASSQDRQYEQYF. CDR3 in DNA: TGCGCCAGCAGCCAAGATCGCCAATACGAGCAGTACTTC.

This chain uses TRBV19 with TRBJ2-7; D tentatively reads TRBD1 or TRBD2 (5 bases each). Germline V lookup: CDR1 LNHDA, CDR2 SQIVND (reference sequence). With 6 bases removed from V and 6 bases from J, the gap between germline ends came to 15 bases. This CDR3 is 13 amino acids long. CDR3 sequence (DNA): TGTGCCAGTAGCTATATAGGTGGGGGCGAGCAGTACTTC. Protein sequence: CASSYIGGGEQYF. Full variable domain (rest looked up from reference TRBV19 and TRBJ2-7): DGGITQSPKYLFRKEGQNVTLSCEQNLNHDAMYWYRQDPGQGLRLIYYSQIVNDFQKGDIAEGYSVSREKKESFPLTVTSAQKNPTAFYLCASSYIGGGEQYFGPGTRLTVT.

The chain uses TRBV28 and TRBJ1-1; D not resolved. Looked up from germline, CDR1 is MDHEN and CDR2 is SYDVKM. This CDR3 is 13 amino acids long. Trimming shortened V by 3 bases and J by 3 bases, and 8 bases separated the two germline ends. CDR3 protein: CASSFGVHTEAFF. The CDR3 DNA reads TGTGCCAGCAGTTTCGGGGTTCACACTGAAGCTTTCTTT. The variable domain in full, with the rest retrieved from reference TRBV28 and TRBJ1-1, is DVKVTQSSRYLVKRTGEKVFLECVQDMDHENMFWYRQDPGLGLRLIYFSYDVKMKEKGDIPEGYSVSREKKERFSLILESASTNQTSMYLCASSFGVHTEAFFGQGTRLTVV.